The 12 T cell receptor beta chains in this list originate from one sample, sequenced in a study of post-analysis software for immune sequencing data. Study-wide findings and caveats: Controls had lower frequencies than patients of four or five TRBV segments, which included TRBV5-6, TRBV5-1 and TRBV20-1.

Unique molecular identifiers had been added to the TCR beta cDNA libraries. TCRdb itself ran the PCR reads through MiXCR, one entry per CDR3 protein. The data hold a few hundred thousand distinct CDR3 sequences, with approximately 33% observed a single time. No cognate antigen is known for these TCRs. Sample: blood. The receptor set was obtained from a girl between 5 and 17 years old with multiple sclerosis.

The chain has TRBV28 and TRBJ2-7; possibly TRBD2 for D (6 bases). Germline V gene data show CDR1 as MDHEN and CDR2 as SYDVKM. The CDR3 is 13 residues long. Trimming removed 5 bases at V and 7 bases at J, with 15 bases between. This chain's CDR3 is CASSPTSTREQYF. CDR3 coding DNA: TGTGCCAGCAGTCCCACCTCGACTAGGGAGCAGTACTTC.

In this sample, this clonotype turned up once. The chain combines TRBV7-2 with TRBJ1-2; D call uncertain. Germline values: CDR1 SGHTA, CDR2 FQGNSA. The CDR3 is 13 amino acids. Trimming took off 5 bases at V and 8 bases at J, with 15 bases between the two ends. In nucleotides, the CDR3 is TGTGCCAGCAGCGATCGAATCGGGCTGGGCTACACCTTC. Translation gives CASSDRIGLGYTF.

This clonotype was observed a single time. The junction and the germline gene differ at one end; a read error may be behind it. The rearrangement uses TRBV5-1 and TRBJ2-7; D gene uncertain. CDR3 length equals 8 residues. Germline V gene lookup returns CDR1 SGHRS and CDR2 YFSETQ. CDR3 nucleotides: TGCGCCAGTCTCGAGCAGTATTTC. Translating it yields CASLEQYF.

The chain has TRBV5-1 and TRBJ1-1, with a possible D match to TRBD1 (5 bases). The germline V gene encodes CDR1 SGHRS and CDR2 YFSETQ. V lost 0 bases and J 5 bases, leaving 17 bases between the germline ends. CDR3 length: 16 amino acids. The CDR3 DNA reads as TGCGCCAGCAGCTTGGCCCTGAGGAACGAGGGGACTGAAGCTTTCTTT. Translating it yields CASSLALRNEGTEAFF.

The table lists this clonotype with a count of one. The chain has TRBV10-3 and TRBJ2-7, with D hard to call. The CDR3 runs 13 residues. The germline V gene encodes CDR1 ENHRY and CDR2 SYGVKD. Trimming removed 6 bases at V and 9 bases at J, with 18 bases between. CDR3 nucleotide sequence: TGTGCCATCAGAGAAACTACGGTCCCGGGGCAGTACTTC. This translates into CAIRETTVPGQYF.

The sample holds a few counts of this clonotype. J is TRBJ1-4 and V is TRBV20-1; D call uncertain. CDR1 and CDR2 from the germline V gene are DFQATT and SNEGSKA (reference sequence). The CDR3 runs to 14 residues. V shed 7 bases and J shed 4 bases, with 16 bases lying between them. This chain's CDR3 is CSVGRSGDNEKLFF. The CDR3 coding sequence is TGCAGTGTAGGTCGGAGTGGCGATAATGAAAAACTGTTTTTT.

This clonotype was counted only a few times. The chain couples TRBV6-6 to TRBJ2-7, with D perhaps TRBD2 (5 bases). Germline values: CDR1 MNHNY, CDR2 SVGAGI (reference sequence). V lost 0 bases and J lost 3, with 6 bases in between. The CDR3 is made up of 13 amino acids. The CDR3 loop is CASSYSDFYEQYF. Written as DNA, the CDR3 is TGTGCCAGCAGTTACTCGGACTTCTACGAGCAGTACTTC.

This clonotype has only a few counts. For the CDR3, the DNA is TGCGCCAGCAGCTTGGTAGTGGGGGCACGGTCCTACGAGCAGTACTTC. This sequence encodes CASSLVVGARSYEQYF. The chain employs TRBV5-1 and TRBJ2-7, with D possibly being TRBD1 (6 bases). Germline values: CDR1 SGHRS, CDR2 YFSETQ. The CDR3 totals 16 residues. Between the trimmed V and J ends, which lost 0 bases and 1 base, there was a span of 14 bases.

This chain links TRBV28 with TRBJ2-7, with D possibly matching TRBD2 (5 bases). Germline V lookup: CDR1 MDHEN, CDR2 SYDVKM. V gave up 7 bases and J gave up 2 bases, with 18 bases separating them. The CDR3 has 15 amino acids. The CDR3, as DNA: TGTGCCAGCAATCCCCCGGGGATGAGTACCTACGAGCAGTACTTC. Translation: CASNPPGMSTYEQYF.

This clonotype was found a few times. The chain carries TRBV5-6 and TRBJ1-2; D gene uncertain. Trimming pared 0 bases from V and 3 bases from J, leaving 12 bases between. The CDR3 loop spans 15 amino acids. Germline CDR1 is SGHDT and CDR2 is YYEEEE. The CDR3 here is CASSLGLFRHYGYTF. CDR3 nucleotides: TGTGCCAGCAGCTTGGGGCTATTTCGGCACTATGGCTACACCTTC.

The sample holds many counts of this clonotype. CDR3 DNA: TGTGCCACCAGCAGAGATGGCGGTACAGGTTGGGCTTTCTTT. Protein product: CATSRDGGTGWAFF. V is TRBV15 and J is TRBJ1-1, with a tentative D call TRBD1 (5 bases). CDR1 is LNHNV and CDR2 is YYDKDF in the germline V gene (reference sequence). The CDR3 runs 14 residues. Trimming removed 0 bases at V and 11 bases at J, with 16 bases between. Full variable domain (rest looked up from reference TRBV15 and TRBJ1-1): DAMVIQNPRYQVTQFGKPVTLSCSQTLNHNVMYWYQQKSSQAPKLLFHYYDKDFNNEADTPDNFQSRRPNTSFCFLDIRSPGLGDTAMYLCATSRDGGTGWAFFGQGTRLTVV.

V and J are TRBV27 and TRBJ2-7; tentatively, D is TRBD1 (6 bases). V was pared by 6 bases and J by 3 bases, with 9 bases between. Germline CDR1 is MNHEY and CDR2 is SMNVEV (reference sequence). This CDR3 has 12 amino acids. This chain's CDR3 is CASRQGFYEQYF. The CDR3 nucleotides are TGTGCCAGCAGACAGGGTTTCTACGAGCAGTACTTC.